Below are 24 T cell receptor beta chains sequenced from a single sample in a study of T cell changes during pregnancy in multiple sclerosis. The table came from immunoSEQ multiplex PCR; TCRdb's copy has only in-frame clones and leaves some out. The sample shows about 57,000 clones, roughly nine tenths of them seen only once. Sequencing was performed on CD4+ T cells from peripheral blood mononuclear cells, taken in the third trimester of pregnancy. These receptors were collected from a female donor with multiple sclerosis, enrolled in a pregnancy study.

CDR3 DNA sequence: TGTGCCAGTAGTATTTTAGACCCCACGGGTGGAAACACCATATATTTT. Encoded protein: CASSILDPTGGNTIYF. This chain joins TRBV19 and TRBJ1-3, with no clear D. Germline V gene lookup returns CDR1 LNHDA and CDR2 SQIVND (reference sequence). This CDR3 has 16 amino acids. V lost 3 bases, J lost 3 bases, and 15 bases lay in between.

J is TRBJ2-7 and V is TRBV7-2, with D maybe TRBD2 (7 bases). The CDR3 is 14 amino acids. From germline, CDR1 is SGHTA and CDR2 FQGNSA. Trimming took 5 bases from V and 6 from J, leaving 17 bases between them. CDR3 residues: CASSPLGGGREQYF. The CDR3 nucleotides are TGTGCCAGCAGCCCACTAGGGGGGGGGCGCGAGCAGTACTTC. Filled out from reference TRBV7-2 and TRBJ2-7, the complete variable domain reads GAGVSQSPSNKVTEKGKDVELRCDPISGHTALYWYRQSLGQGLEFLIYFQGNSAPDKSGLPSDRFSAERTGGSVSTLTIQRTQQEDSAVYLCASSPLGGGREQYFGPGTRLTVT.

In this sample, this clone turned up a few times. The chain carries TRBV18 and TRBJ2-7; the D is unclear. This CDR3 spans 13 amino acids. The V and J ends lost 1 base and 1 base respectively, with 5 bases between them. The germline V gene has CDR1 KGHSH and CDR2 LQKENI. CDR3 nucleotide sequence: TGTGCCAGCTCACCACTCAGGTCCTACGAGCAGTACTTC. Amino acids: CASSPLRSYEQYF.

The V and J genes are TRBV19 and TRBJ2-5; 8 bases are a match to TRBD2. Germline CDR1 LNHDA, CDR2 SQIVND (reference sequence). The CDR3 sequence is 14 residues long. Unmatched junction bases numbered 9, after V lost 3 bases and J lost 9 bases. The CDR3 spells CASSIGDGGGAQYF. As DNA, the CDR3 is TGTGCCAGTAGTATCGGAGACGGGGGGGGAGCCCAGTACTTC.

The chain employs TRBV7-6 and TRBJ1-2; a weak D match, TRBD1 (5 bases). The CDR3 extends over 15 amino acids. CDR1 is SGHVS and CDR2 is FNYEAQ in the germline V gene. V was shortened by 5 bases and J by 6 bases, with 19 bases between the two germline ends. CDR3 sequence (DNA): TGTGCCAGCAGCCGCACATGGGGCCCCACCAATGGCTACACCTTC. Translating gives CASSRTWGPTNGYTF.

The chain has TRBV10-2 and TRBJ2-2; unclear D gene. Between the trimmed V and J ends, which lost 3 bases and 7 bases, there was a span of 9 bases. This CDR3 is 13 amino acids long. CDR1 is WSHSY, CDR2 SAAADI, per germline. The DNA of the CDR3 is TGCGCCAGCAGTGACTCTTTTATCGGGGAGCTGTTTTTT. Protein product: CASSDSFIGELFF.

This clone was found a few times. CDR3 nucleotide sequence: TGTGCCAGCAGCCAAGATGGGGGGGTTTCAACCGGGGAGCTGTTTTTT. It translates to CASSQDGGVSTGELFF. This sequence joins TRBV14 and TRBJ2-2; 7 bases are a match to TRBD2. This CDR3 is 16 amino acids long. V was clipped by 0 bases and J by 5 bases; unmatched bases: 6. Germline V gives CDR1 SGHDN, CDR2 FVKESK.

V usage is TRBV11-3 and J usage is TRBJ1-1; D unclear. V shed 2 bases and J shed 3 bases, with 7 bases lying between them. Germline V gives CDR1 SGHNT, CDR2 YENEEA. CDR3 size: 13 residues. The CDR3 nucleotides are TGTGCCAGCAGCTTAATGCGGGACACTGAAGCTTTCTTT. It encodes CASSLMRDTEAFF.

CDR3 nucleotides: TGCGCCAGCAGCTTGGGGGCAGCGAACACTGAAGCTTTCTTT. This codes for CASSLGAANTEAFF. The V call is TRBV5-1, the J call TRBJ1-1; D gene ambiguous. Trimming cost V 0 bases and J 1 base, with 7 bases left between them. This CDR3 has 14 amino acids. Per the germline V gene, CDR1 is SGHRS and CDR2 is YFSETQ.

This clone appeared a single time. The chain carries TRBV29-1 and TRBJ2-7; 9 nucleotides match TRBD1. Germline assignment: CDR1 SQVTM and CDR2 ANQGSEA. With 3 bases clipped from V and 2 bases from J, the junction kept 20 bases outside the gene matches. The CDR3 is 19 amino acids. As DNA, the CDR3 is TGCAGCGTTGATATACCCCATCGGCGGGACAGGGAACTAACCTACGAGCAGTACTTC. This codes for CSVDIPHRRDRELTYEQYF.

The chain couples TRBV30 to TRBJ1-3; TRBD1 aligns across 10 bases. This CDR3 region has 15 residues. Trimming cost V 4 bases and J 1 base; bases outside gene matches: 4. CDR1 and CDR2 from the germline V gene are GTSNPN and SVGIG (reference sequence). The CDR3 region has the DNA TGTGCCTGGACCGGGACAGGGGCATCTGGAAACACCATATATTTT. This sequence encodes CAWTGTGASGNTIYF. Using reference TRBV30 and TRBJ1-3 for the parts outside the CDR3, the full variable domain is SQTIHQWPATLVQPVGSPLSLECTVEGTSNPNLYWYRQAAGRGLQLLFYSVGIGQISSEVPQNLSASRPQDRQFILSSKKLLLSDSGFYLCAWTGTGASGNTIYFGEGSWLTVV.

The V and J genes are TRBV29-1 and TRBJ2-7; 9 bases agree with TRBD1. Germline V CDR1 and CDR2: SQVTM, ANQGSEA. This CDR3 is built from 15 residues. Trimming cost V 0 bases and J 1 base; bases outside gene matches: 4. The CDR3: CSVEEGTGKSYEQYF. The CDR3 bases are TGCAGCGTTGAAGAGGGGACAGGGAAATCCTACGAGCAGTACTTC.

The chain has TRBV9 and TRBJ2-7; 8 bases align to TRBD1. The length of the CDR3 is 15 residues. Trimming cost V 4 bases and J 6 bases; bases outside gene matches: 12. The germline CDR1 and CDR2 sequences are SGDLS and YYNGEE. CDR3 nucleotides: TGTGCCAGCAGCCCCCGGGACAGGCCCGTGAGCGAGCAGTACTTC. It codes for CASSPRDRPVSEQYF.

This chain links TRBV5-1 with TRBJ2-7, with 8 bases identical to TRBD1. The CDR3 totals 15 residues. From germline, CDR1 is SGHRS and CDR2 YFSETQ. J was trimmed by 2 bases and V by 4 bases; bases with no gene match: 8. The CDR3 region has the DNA TGCGCCAGCAGCGAACCCGGGACAGGTCCCTACGAGCAGTACTTC. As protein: CASSEPGTGPYEQYF.

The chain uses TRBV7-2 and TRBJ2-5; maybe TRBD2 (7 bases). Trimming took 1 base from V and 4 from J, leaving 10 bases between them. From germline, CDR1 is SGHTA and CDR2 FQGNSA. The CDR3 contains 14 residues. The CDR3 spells CASSLGGGPETQYF. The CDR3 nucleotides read TGTGCCAGCAGCTTAGGGGGGGGGCCAGAGACCCAGTACTTC.

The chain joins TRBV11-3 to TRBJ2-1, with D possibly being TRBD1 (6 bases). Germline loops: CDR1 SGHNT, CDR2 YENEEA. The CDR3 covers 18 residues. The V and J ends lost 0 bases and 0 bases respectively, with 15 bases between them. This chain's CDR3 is CASSLDQGGTTSYNEQFF. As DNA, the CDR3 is TGTGCCAGCAGCTTAGATCAAGGGGGAACGACCTCCTACAATGAGCAGTTCTTC.

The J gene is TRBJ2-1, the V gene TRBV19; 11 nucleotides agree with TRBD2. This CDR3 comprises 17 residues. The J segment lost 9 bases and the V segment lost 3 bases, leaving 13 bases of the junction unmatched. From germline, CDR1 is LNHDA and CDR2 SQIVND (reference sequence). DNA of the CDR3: TGTGCCAGTAGTATTGTGGGTACGACTAGCGGGAAAGGTGAGCAGTTCTTC. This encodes CASSIVGTTSGKGEQFF.

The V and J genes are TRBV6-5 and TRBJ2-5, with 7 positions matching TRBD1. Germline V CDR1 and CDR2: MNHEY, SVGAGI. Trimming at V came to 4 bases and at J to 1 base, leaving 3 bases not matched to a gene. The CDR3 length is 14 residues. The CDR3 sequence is CASSSRDSQETQYF. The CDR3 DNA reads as TGTGCCAGCAGTTCCCGGGACAGCCAAGAGACCCAGTACTTC.

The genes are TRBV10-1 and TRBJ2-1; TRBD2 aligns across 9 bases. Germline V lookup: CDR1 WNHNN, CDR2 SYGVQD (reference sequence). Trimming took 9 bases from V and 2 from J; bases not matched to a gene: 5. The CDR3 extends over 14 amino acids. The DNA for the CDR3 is TGCGCCAGTAACATAGCGGGAGCCTACAATGAGCAGTTCTTC. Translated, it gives CASNIAGAYNEQFF.

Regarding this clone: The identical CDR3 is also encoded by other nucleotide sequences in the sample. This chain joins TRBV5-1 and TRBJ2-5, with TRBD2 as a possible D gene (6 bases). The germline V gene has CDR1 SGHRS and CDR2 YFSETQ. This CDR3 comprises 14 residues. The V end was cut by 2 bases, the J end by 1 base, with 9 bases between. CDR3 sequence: CASSFGGGQETQYF. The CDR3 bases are TGCGCCAGCAGCTTCGGGGGAGGCCAAGAGACCCAGTACTTC.

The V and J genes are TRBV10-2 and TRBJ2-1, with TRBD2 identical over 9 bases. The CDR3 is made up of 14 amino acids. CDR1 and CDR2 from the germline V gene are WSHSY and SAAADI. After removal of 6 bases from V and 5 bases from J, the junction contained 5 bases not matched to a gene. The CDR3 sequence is CASRRAGGNNEQFF. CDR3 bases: TGCGCCAGCAGAAGAGCGGGAGGAAACAATGAGCAGTTCTTC.

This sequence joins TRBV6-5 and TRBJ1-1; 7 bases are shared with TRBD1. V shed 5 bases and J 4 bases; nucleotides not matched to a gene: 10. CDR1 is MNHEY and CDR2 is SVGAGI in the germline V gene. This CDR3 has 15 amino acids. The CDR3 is CASSLRQGMGTEAFF. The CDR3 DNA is TGTGCCAGCAGTCTTAGACAGGGAATGGGCACTGAAGCTTTCTTT.

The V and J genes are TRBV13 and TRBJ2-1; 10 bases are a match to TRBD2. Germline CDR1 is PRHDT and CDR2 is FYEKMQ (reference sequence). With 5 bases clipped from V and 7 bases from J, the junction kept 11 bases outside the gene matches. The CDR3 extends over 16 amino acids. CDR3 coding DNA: TGTGCCAGCAGCCCGGAGAGCGGGGGGGCGGGAAATGAGCAGTTCTTC. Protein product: CASSPESGGAGNEQFF. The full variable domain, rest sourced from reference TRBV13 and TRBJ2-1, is AAGVIQSPRHLIKEKRETATLKCYPIPRHDTVYWYQQGPGQDPQFLISFYEKMQSDKGSIPDRFSAQQFSDYHSELNMSSLELGDSALYFCASSPESGGAGNEQFFGPGTRLTVL.

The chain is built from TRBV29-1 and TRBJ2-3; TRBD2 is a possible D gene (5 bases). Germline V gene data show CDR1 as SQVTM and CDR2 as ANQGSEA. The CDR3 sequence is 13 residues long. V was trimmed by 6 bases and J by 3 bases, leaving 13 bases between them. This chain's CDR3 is CSVLEGWTDTQYF. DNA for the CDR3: TGCAGCGTGCTCGAGGGTTGGACAGATACGCAGTATTTT.